The present T cell receptor (beta chain) was sequenced within a study of T cells in Graves' hyperthyroidism and ophthalmopathy. Study-wide context: The blood sample was taken at first diagnosis, before treatment began. Findings and limits, study-wide: Most thyroid clonotypes expanded above 0.001 were also detected in blood.

Exclusion criteria comprised uncontrolled infection, other autoimmune disease, pregnancy or lactation. Orbital computed tomography and thyroid ultrasound, together with serum TRAb and thyroxine and clinical symptoms, were used for diagnoses. What was amplified from RNA transcripts were TCR beta CDR3 regions. HTBI primers were used for first-round RT-PCR of the TCR CDR3. TCRdb reprocessed the multiplex PCR reads with MiXCR, giving one entry per CDR3 protein. The sample contains fewer than 550,000 distinct CDR3 sequences, approximately 25% of which appear only once. Note on this clonotype: Its antigen is unidentified.

The V gene lost 3 bases and the J gene lost 5 bases, with 13 bases spanning the gap. The germline V gene encodes CDR1 GTSNPN and CDR2 SVGIG (reference sequence). This CDR3 comprises 13 residues. The chain employs TRBV30 and TRBJ1-2; D not certain. What was sequenced was blood. The receptor was derived from a woman in her 30s with Graves' ophthalmopathy. The CDR3 bases are TGTGCCTGGAGCGCGGATATTTCTTATGGCTACACCTTC. As protein: CAWSADISYGYTF.